The clone carrying this T cell receptor (beta chain) has just one count. The CDR3 totals 16 residues. Germline CDR1 is MDHEN and CDR2 is SYDVKM. V gave up 6 bases and J gave up 3 bases; unmatched junction bases: 9. An assay was performed, and its level was deep. This table comes from immunoSEQ multiplex PCR, and its TCRdb copy is limited to in-frame clones, with some not included. The data contain 950,000 to 1,200,000 clones, approximately 80% of them singletons. This record belongs to a study of shared clonotypes between healthy human individuals. The material sequenced was memory CD4+ T cells from PBMCs. Subset: CD45RA-negative fraction. The TCR was taken from a man in his late teens or twenties in good health. Some clones in this sample may be carry-over from other donors' samples. The chain is built from TRBV28 and TRBJ2-2, with 8 bases aligning to TRBD1. CDR3 in amino acids: CASRSAGGGHTGELFF. The CDR3 region has the DNA TGTGCCAGCAGGTCCGCAGGGGGCGGACACACCGGGGAGCTGTTTTTT.